These T cell receptor beta chains were read from a single sample in a study of blood T cell repertoires in COVID-19. Repertoires were generated with immunoSEQ multiplex PCR, while TCRdb's copy carries only in-frame clones and drops some. Among under 200,000 clones, around four fifths were seen once, and the ten largest hold 3.6%. Sequenced material: PBMCs or T cells enriched from blood (not recorded which). The receptors derive from a woman between 45 and 60 years old in a cohort exposed to, infected with or recovered from COVID-19 (not recorded which). Each CDR3 is given with its conserved first and last residue. The order of the fields is clone size, D gene, V gene, J gene, CDR3 length, CDR3 DNA, CDR3 protein. The D gene is left open where the match is weak. Rows give clone size only sometimes, using once, few, many, or a class for an expanded clone.

once,TRBD1,TRBV5-1,TRBJ1-6,15,TGCGCCAGCAGCCTGGATCCAGGGGGCCGTTCACCCCTCCACTTT,CASSLDPGGRSPLHF
once,NA,TRBV5-1,TRBJ1-4,15,TGCGCCAGCAGACTTCAGGGAACAACTAATGAAAAACTGTTTTTT,CASRLQGTTNEKLFF
NA,TRBD1,TRBV5-6,TRBJ1-2,14,TGTGCCAGCAGCCCGGGACAGTACCTATGGGGCTACACCTTC,CASSPGQYLWGYTF
NA,NA,TRBV15,TRBJ1-5,15,TGTGCCACCAGCAGCACCCAGGGGTTCAATCAGCCCCAGCATTTT,CATSSTQGFNQPQHF
NA,NA,TRBV28,TRBJ1-2,13,TGTGCCAGCAGTTTAACAACTAACTATGGCTACACCTTC,CASSLTTNYGYTF
NA,TRBD1,TRBV6-5,TRBJ1-5,13,TGTGCCAGCAGAACAGGGGGCGGTCAGCCCCAGCATTTT,CASRTGGGQPQHF
NA,TRBD1,TRBV10-1,TRBJ1-5,16,TGCGCCAGCAGTTGGACAGGGTCGTTTGGCAATCAGCCCCAGCATTTT,CASSWTGSFGNQPQHF
NA,TRBD1,TRBV5-1,TRBJ2-5,15,TGCGCCAGCAGCAAAAAGACAGGGAACCAAGAGACCCAGTACTTC,CASSKKTGNQETQYF
NA,NA,TRBV27,TRBJ1-1,15,TGTGCCAGCAGTTTATTCGGGGGGTTGACCACTGAAGCTTTCTTT,CASSLFGGLTTEAFF
NA,NA,TRBV6-5,TRBJ1-4,14,TGTGCCAGCAGTTTGCAGGGGAGACCAGAAAAACTGTTTTTT,CASSLQGRPEKLFF
few,TRBD1,TRBV19,TRBJ1-3,19,TGTGCCAGTAGACGTCGGGGTGGACAGGGTACTTATTCTGGAAACACCATATATTTT,CASRRRGGQGTYSGNTIYF
NA,NA,TRBV4-3,TRBJ1-6,15,TGCGCCAGCAGCCAAGTGGTCGCGGGACTTTCACCCCTCCACTTT,CASSQVVAGLSPLHF
NA,TRBD1,TRBV18,TRBJ1-2,17,TGTGCCAGCTCACACGACCCACCCAGGGACAGGGGCTTTGGCTACACCTTC,CASSHDPPRDRGFGYTF
few,TRBD1,TRBV27,TRBJ2-7,13,TGTGCCAGCAGTTATCCAGGGGGTTACGAGCAGTACTTC,CASSYPGGYEQYF
NA,TRBD1,TRBV18,TRBJ2-6,18,TGTGCCAGCTCACCACCGGGGACAGCCAACTCTGGGGCCAACGTCCTGACTTTC,CASSPPGTANSGANVLTF
NA,NA,TRBV19,TRBJ1-5,14,TGTGCCAGTAGTATAATGCAGAGCAATCAGCCCCAGCATTTT,CASSIMQSNQPQHF
NA,TRBD1,TRBV7-8,TRBJ2-1,16,TGTGCCAGCAGCTTAGGAAGTAACCCGGGACAGAATGAGCAGTTCTTC,CASSLGSNPGQNEQFF
NA,NA,TRBV27,TRBJ1-1,14,TGTGCCAGCAGTGTATCAGGGGAGGCCACTGAAGCTTTCTTT,CASSVSGEATEAFF
NA,NA,TRBV3-1/TRBV3-2,TRBJ2-1,16,TGTGCCAGCTCCCAAAGGTACTCGGGGTCCTACAATGAGCAGTTCTTC,CASSQRYSGSYNEQFF
NA,TRBD1,TRBV2,TRBJ2-7,14,TGTGCCAGCATTCAGGGACAGGGGATGGGGGAGCAGTACTTC,CASIQGQGMGEQYF
NA,NA,TRBV5-4,TRBJ1-2,14,TGTGCCAGCAGCTTGACAGGGCTCAACTATGGCTACACCTTC,CASSLTGLNYGYTF
NA,TRBD1,TRBV28,TRBJ1-2,15,TGTGCCAGCAGTTCCGGGACAGGGCATTCCGATGGCTACACCTTC,CASSSGTGHSDGYTF
NA,TRBD2,TRBV5-1,TRBJ2-7,16,TGCGCCAGCAGCGGCACTAGCGGGAGGGCCGCTTACGAGCAGTACTTC,CASSGTSGRAAYEQYF
NA,NA,TRBV25-1,TRBJ2-5,13,TGTGCCAGCAGTGGCCTAGTGGCCGAGACCCAGTACTTC,CASSGLVAETQYF
NA,TRBD2,TRBV18,TRBJ2-3,14,TGTGCCAGCTCAGTTAGCGGGATGAGAGATACGCAGTATTTT,CASSVSGMRDTQYF
NA,NA,TRBV30,TRBJ1-6,11,TGTGCCTGGACCCAGAATTCACCCCTCCACTTT,CAWTQNSPLHF
NA,NA,TRBV11-3,TRBJ2-1,13,TGTGCCAGCAGCTTAGACCGGGTAGATGAGCAGTTCTTC,CASSLDRVDEQFF
once,TRBD1,TRBV15,TRBJ1-1,12,TGTGCCACCAGCGGACAGGGGATGGAAGCTTTCTTT,CATSGQGMEAFF
NA,TRBD2,TRBV3-1/TRBV3-2,TRBJ2-1,16,TGTGCCAGCAGCCAAGAGATAGCGGGAGGGCGAAATGAGCAGTTCTTC,CASSQEIAGGRNEQFF
NA,NA,TRBV5-1,TRBJ2-1,13,TGCGCCAGCAGCTCCGGGGGACTTTCAGAGCAGTTCTTC,CASSSGGLSEQFF
NA,TRBD1,TRBV9,TRBJ2-5,14,TGTGCCAGCAGCCTACCAGGGGGCCAAGAGACCCAGTACTTC,CASSLPGGQETQYF
NA,NA,TRBV27,TRBJ1-4,14,TGTGCCAGCAGCCCTCTGGGCCGGGGGGAAAAACTGTTTTTT,CASSPLGRGEKLFF
NA,NA,TRBV19,TRBJ2-2,14,TGTGCCAGTAGTACCCAGGGGTACACCGGGGAGCTGTTTTTT,CASSTQGYTGELFF
few,TRBD2,TRBV19,TRBJ2-2,15,TGTGCCAGTAGTACCTCTAGCGGGGGCACCGGGGAGCTGTTTTTT,CASSTSSGGTGELFF
many,TRBD1,TRBV9,TRBJ1-6,14,TGTGCCAGCAGCGGACAGGGGAGGGATTCACCCCTCCACTTT,CASSGQGRDSPLHF
NA,TRBD1,TRBV5-4,TRBJ2-7,13,TGTGCCAGCAGCTTAGGGACAGCCGGGGTCTGGCTCTTC,CASSLGTAGVWLF
NA,NA,TRBV5-4,TRBJ2-7,16,TGTGCCAGCAGCTTGCCGGCCGGGTCTTTCTCCTACGAGCAGTACTTC,CASSLPAGSFSYEQYF
NA,TRBD2,TRBV7-6,TRBJ2-3,17,TGTGCCAGCAGCCCACGCTCACGACTAGCGGGAGTGGATACGCAGTATTTT,CASSPRSRLAGVDTQYF
NA,NA,TRBV11-3,TRBJ2-7,13,TGTGCCAGCAGCGACTCGAGCTCCTACGAGCAGTACTTC,CASSDSSSYEQYF
NA,TRBD1,TRBV18,TRBJ1-1,14,TGTGCCAGCTCACAAGGACAGGGGAACACTGAAGCTTTCTTT,CASSQGQGNTEAFF
NA,NA,TRBV7-9,TRBJ2-1,13,TGTGCCAGCAGTGATCGTGGGGGGAATGAGCAGTTCTTC,CASSDRGGNEQFF
NA,NA,TRBV29-1,TRBJ1-1,13,TGCAGCGTTGATGCGCCGATGAACACTGAAGCTTTCTTT,CSVDAPMNTEAFF